Each of the 19 T cell receptor beta chains below was sequenced from the same sample in a study of shared clonotypes between healthy human individuals. This table comes from immunoSEQ multiplex PCR, and its TCRdb copy is limited to in-frame clones, with some not included. The sample records some 2,500,000 clones, 93% being singletons. The sequenced material came from naive CD4+ T cells from PBMCs. Subset noted: CD45RA+ positively selected. These receptors were obtained from a man aged 18-30 years in good health. Some clones in this sample may be carry-over from other donors' samples.

The V gene is TRBV28, the J gene TRBJ2-4; TRBD2 matches 9 bases. The J segment lost 5 bases and the V segment lost 5 bases, leaving 10 bases of the junction unmatched. The germline gives CDR1 MDHEN, CDR2 SYDVKM. CDR3 size: 16 residues. CDR3 region: CASSPPLGTSQNIQYF. In nucleotides, the CDR3 is TGTGCCAGCAGTCCCCCCCTGGGGACTAGCCAAAACATTCAGTACTTC. The entire variable domain, with the rest obtained from reference TRBV28 and TRBJ2-4, is as follows: DVKVTQSSRYLVKRTGEKVFLECVQDMDHENMFWYRQDPGLGLRLIYFSYDVKMKEKGDIPEGYSVSREKKERFSLILESASTNQTSMYLCASSPPLGTSQNIQYFGAGTRLSVL.

The chain joins TRBV5-6 to TRBJ2-3, with a weak D call TRBD1 (5 bases). The germline V gene encodes CDR1 SGHDT and CDR2 YYEEEE. V was pared by 1 base and J by 0 bases, with 9 bases between. There are 15 residues in the CDR3. Here the CDR3 reads CASSLWQGSTDTQYF. Here the CDR3 DNA reads TGTGCCAGCAGCTTGTGGCAGGGTAGCACAGATACGCAGTATTTT.

This clone has only one observation. The chain uses TRBV6-1 and TRBJ1-1; D is perhaps TRBD1 (6 bases). V lost 6 bases and J 2 bases, leaving 13 bases between the germline ends. The CDR3 loop spans 14 amino acids. Germline assignment: CDR1 MNHNS and CDR2 SASEGT. The CDR3 reads CASSYSRGNTEAFF. The DNA for the CDR3 is TGTGCCAGCAGCTATTCCAGGGGAAACACTGAAGCTTTCTTT.

Comments on this clone: This sample also contains other DNA sequences that code for the same CDR3. The chain has TRBV7-3 and TRBJ2-1; D call uncertain. Trimming cost V 2 bases and J 5 bases, with 7 bases left between them. The CDR3 is 13 amino acids. Germline assignment: CDR1 SGHTA and CDR2 FQGTGA. The CDR3 loop reads CASSLGPDNEQFF. The CDR3 DNA follows: TGTGCCAGCAGCTTAGGACCTGACAATGAGCAGTTCTTC.

This clone came up once. The CDR3 region has the DNA TGTGCCAGCACTTCGTTTAGCTCTGGGGCCAACGTCCTGACTTTC. Its protein is CASTSFSSGANVLTF. The chain couples TRBV6-5 to TRBJ2-6, with D unresolved. CDR3 size: 15 residues. Germline-derived CDR1 and CDR2 are MNHEY and SVGAGI. Deletions cut 7 bases from V and 0 bases from J, with 10 bases between.

The chain has TRBV18 and TRBJ1-5; the D is unclear. The CDR3 runs 15 residues. V was shortened by 3 bases and J by 1 base, with 10 bases between the two germline ends. The germline CDR1 and CDR2 sequences are KGHSH and LQKENI. The CDR3 is CASSPLQASNQPQHF. The DNA for the CDR3 is TGTGCCAGCTCACCGTTGCAGGCCAGCAATCAGCCCCAGCATTTT. The full variable domain, completed using reference TRBV18 and TRBJ1-5, is NAGVMQNPRHLVRRRGQEARLRCSPMKGHSHVYWYRQLPEEGLKFMVYLQKENIIDESGMPKERFSAEFPKEGPSILRIQQVVRGDSAAYFCASSPLQASNQPQHFGDGTRLSIL.

The chain employs TRBV5-8 and TRBJ2-7; 8 bases line up with TRBD2. This CDR3 spans 15 amino acids. V lost 4 bases to trimming and J lost 2 bases; unmatched junction nucleotides: 8. In germline, CDR1 is SGHTS, CDR2 YDEGEE. The CDR3: CASSRASGSTYEQYF. CDR3 coding DNA: TGTGCCAGCAGCCGGGCTAGCGGGTCCACCTACGAGCAGTACTTC.

V gene TRBV6-1 combines with J gene TRBJ2-1; no firm D call. Germline CDR1 MNHNS, CDR2 SASEGT. This CDR3 has 13 residues. Between the trimmed V and J ends, which lost 6 bases and 2 bases, there was a span of 8 bases. CDR3 DNA sequence: TGTGCCAGCAGCGATTCCACCTACAATGAGCAGTTCTTC. It specifies CASSDSTYNEQFF.

This chain links TRBV27 with TRBJ2-1; D may be TRBD2 (6 bases). This CDR3 contains 18 residues. The ends were cut back, 3 bases at V and 3 bases at J, with 21 bases in the middle. Germline lookup yields CDR1 MNHEY and CDR2 SMNVEV (reference sequence). The CDR3, as DNA: TGTGCCAGCAGTTTTTTGGCGGGACGGGAGAGTAACTACAATGAGCAGTTCTTC. It yields the protein CASSFLAGRESNYNEQFF.

The J gene is TRBJ2-5, the V gene TRBV7-9, with 9 bases fitting TRBD1. Germline V gene lookup returns CDR1 SEHNR and CDR2 FQNEAQ (reference sequence). This CDR3 region has 14 residues. The ends lost 5 bases at V and 5 bases at J; junction bases unmatched: 6. The CDR3 DNA reads TGTGCCAGCAGCCCCGGGACAGGGTGGGAGACCCAGTACTTC. It codes for CASSPGTGWETQYF.

J is TRBJ2-7 and V is TRBV5-1, with D perhaps matching TRBD1 (6 bases). The CDR3 consists of 14 residues. Germline CDR1 SGHRS, CDR2 YFSETQ. V was pared by 5 bases and J by 3 bases, with 15 bases between. In DNA, the CDR3 is TGCGCCAGCAGTCTCGGGACAACCATCTACGAGCAGTACTTC. The encoded protein is CASSLGTTIYEQYF.

The chain links TRBV19 to TRBJ2-1, with D unresolved. Germline CDR1 is LNHDA and CDR2 is SQIVND (reference sequence). V dropped 5 bases and J dropped 0 bases, with 11 bases sitting between them. The length of the CDR3 is 15 residues. CDR3 sequence reads: CASSDSSGSYNEQFF. The CDR3 bases are TGTGCCAGTAGTGATAGCTCCGGCTCCTACAATGAGCAGTTCTTC.

In its sample, this clone was seen a few times. CDR3 in amino acids: CASSQAGNPTAFF. Written as DNA, the CDR3 is TGTGCCAGCAGCCAGGCCGGGAACCCAACAGCTTTCTTT. V gene TRBV7-6 combines with J gene TRBJ1-1, with unresolved D. The ends were cut back, 5 bases at V and 10 bases at J, with 17 bases in the middle. Looked up from germline, CDR1 is SGHVS and CDR2 is FNYEAQ. This CDR3 contains 13 residues.

The gene calls are TRBV28 and TRBJ1-4, with D perhaps matching TRBD1 (6 bases). Germline CDR1 reads MDHEN; CDR2 reads SYDVKM. The CDR3 runs 14 residues. V gave up 8 bases and J gave up 2 bases, with 12 bases separating them. The CDR3 coding sequence is TGTGCCAGCGGGGCGGGGGCGACTAATGAAAAACTGTTTTTT. This gives the protein CASGAGATNEKLFF.

The chain couples TRBV18 to TRBJ2-7; tentatively, D is TRBD2 (5 bases). CDR1 and CDR2 from the germline V gene are KGHSH and LQKENI. V shed 8 bases and J shed 5 bases, with 19 bases lying between them. CDR3 length: 14 residues. Here the CDR3 DNA reads TGTGCCAGCGCATGGACCGCGGGTAGGCACGAGCAGTACTTC. It translates to CASAWTAGRHEQYF.

This clone came up a few times. The V and J genes are TRBV18 and TRBJ1-1; D not certain. Germline V CDR1 and CDR2: KGHSH, LQKENI. The CDR3 has 15 residues. V dropped 0 bases and J dropped 0 bases, with 8 bases sitting between them. The CDR3, as DNA: TGTGCCAGCTCACCACCGAGGGCGGTGAACACTGAAGCTTTCTTT. It encodes CASSPPRAVNTEAFF.

Comments on this clone: The identical CDR3 is also encoded by other nucleotide sequences in the sample. V usage is TRBV5-1 and J usage is TRBJ2-5; perhaps TRBD2 as D (5 bases). The germline gives CDR1 SGHRS, CDR2 YFSETQ. The CDR3 totals 13 residues. Trimming cost V 4 bases and J 5 bases, with 12 bases left between them. The DNA for the CDR3 is TGCGCCAGCAGCCGAGGGCGTACGGAGACCCAGTACTTC. Protein sequence: CASSRGRTETQYF.

This clone has only one observation. The gene calls are TRBV28 and TRBJ1-3, with D possibly TRBD1 on 5 matching bases. There are 16 residues in the CDR3. Per the germline V gene, CDR1 is MDHEN and CDR2 is SYDVKM. V was clipped by 4 bases and J by 2 bases, with 15 bases between them. CDR3 bases: TGTGCCAGCAGTTCTCGTTCGGGAGGGGCTGGAAACACCATATATTTT. Amino acids: CASSSRSGGAGNTIYF.

This clone appeared once. This chain uses TRBV9 with TRBJ2-7; no clear D gene. The V end lost 0 bases, the J end lost 6 bases, and 16 bases lay between the germline ends. The germline gives CDR1 SGDLS, CDR2 YYNGEE. This CDR3 is 15 amino acids long. CDR3 in DNA: TGTGCCAGCAGCGTAGATGGCGGTGGGTCCCTCGAGCAGTACTTC. It specifies CASSVDGGGSLEQYF.